These T cell receptor beta chains were read from a single sample in a study of technical replicates of blood from several donors. Clones were read by immunoSEQ multiplex PCR, and TCRdb kept only the in-frame ones, dropping some. The sample gives 50,000 to 70,000 clones, 93% of which show up once; approximately 3.9% is in the top ten. The sample comprised PBMCs. The receptor source for this set is a human donor in good health. Some clones in this sample may be carry-over from other donors' samples. Each CDR3 is given with its conserved first and last residue. The order of the fields is V gene, D gene, clone size, J gene, CDR3 DNA, CDR3 protein. D genes are given only for firm matches. A row's size may be missing; if present it is once, few, many or a size class.

>TRBV10-3|TRBD2|NA|TRBJ2-4
TGTGCCATCAGTGCGGTGGGGGGGGACATTCAGTACTTC
CAISAVGGDIQYF
>TRBV2|NA|NA|TRBJ2-3
TGTGCCAGCAGTGAAAATGCCCCGGCGGAACGCACAGATACGCAGTATTTT
CASSENAPAERTDTQYF
>TRBV5-4|NA|NA|TRBJ1-1
TGTGCCAGCAGCCGGACTTACGAGAACACTGAAGCTTTCTTT
CASSRTYENTEAFF
>TRBV6-1|TRBD1|once|TRBJ2-7
TGTGCCAGCAGACAGACAGGGGTCCACGAGCAGTACTTC
CASRQTGVHEQYF
>TRBV9|NA|NA|TRBJ2-3
TGTGCCAGCACCCGTAATGAGGGCACAGCGGATACGCAGTATTTT
CASTRNEGTADTQYF
>TRBV9|NA|NA|TRBJ1-2
TGTGCCAGCAGCCCACATGGGGGCGGTGCTAACTATGGCTACACCTTC
CASSPHGGGANYGYTF
>TRBV11-3|TRBD1|NA|TRBJ1-1
TGTGCCAGTAGCGGGACAGGGCACACTGAAGCTTTCTTT
CASSGTGHTEAFF
>TRBV7-2|NA|NA|TRBJ2-1
TGTGCCAGCAGATCCGGGGATGGAGAGCAGTTCTTC
CASRSGDGEQFF
>TRBV30|TRBD1|once|TRBJ1-1
TGTGCCTGGAGTGTTCAGGGGGCATACACTGAAGCTTTCTTT
CAWSVQGAYTEAFF
>TRBV10-3|NA|NA|TRBJ2-1
TGTGCCATCAGTGCTGGCAATTACAATGAGCAGTTCTTC
CAISAGNYNEQFF
>TRBV7-6|TRBD1|NA|TRBJ1-2
TGTGCCAGCAGCAGTGGACAGGGGGTTAACTATGGCTACACCTTC
CASSSGQGVNYGYTF
>TRBV6-4|NA|few|TRBJ1-1
TGTGCCAGCAGTGATACAGGGAACACTGAAGCTTTCTTT
CASSDTGNTEAFF
>TRBV11-2|TRBD1|NA|TRBJ2-3
TGTGCCAGCAGCTTAGATCGTCAAGGGGGCGCAGATACGCAGTATTTT
CASSLDRQGGADTQYF
>TRBV5-1|TRBD1|NA|TRBJ2-3
TGCGCCGGGAGACGGGACAGTAGCACAGATACGCAGTATTTT
CAGRRDSSTDTQYF
>TRBV7-6|TRBD2|once|TRBJ2-7
TGTGCCAGCAGCTCCCCGTCAGCGGGAGACGAGCAGTACTTC
CASSSPSAGDEQYF
>TRBV6-5|NA|few|TRBJ1-1
TGTGCCAGCAGACTACAGGGTTTGGCTGAAGCTTTCTTT
CASRLQGLAEAFF
>TRBV7-2|NA|NA|TRBJ1-2
TGTGCCAGCAGCTTGTTCAGGCCTCCACCCAGGGATGGCTACACCTTC
CASSLFRPPPRDGYTF
>TRBV7-9|TRBD2|NA|TRBJ2-2
TGTGCCAGCAGCCCGAGAGCGGGGGGACTAAACACCGGGGAGCTGTTTTTT
CASSPRAGGLNTGELFF
>TRBV18|TRBD2|NA|TRBJ2-2
TGTGCCAGCTCACCCTCCAGCGGGGGAAGCGGGGAGCTGTTTTTT
CASSPSSGGSGELFF
>TRBV18|NA|NA|TRBJ2-2
TGTGCCAGCTCAACCATACAGGGAAACACCGGGGAGCTGTTTTTT
CASSTIQGNTGELFF